This T cell receptor beta chain originates from a study of lymphopenia after photon versus proton radiotherapy. Broader study findings: Under photons, naive T cells and diversity fell while effector/memory populations rose.

The method was immunoSEQ multiplex PCR; TCRdb's version includes in-frame clones alone and lacks a portion of them. The profile covers approximately 170,000 clones, with about nine tenths appearing a single time and approximately 4.6% taken by the ten largest. About this clone itself: Its matching antigen is unknown.

Trimming took 0 bases from V and 4 from J; bases not matched to a gene: 1. This CDR3 has 14 amino acids. Germline V CDR1 and CDR2: SEHNR, FQNEAQ (reference sequence). The specimen comprised peripheral blood, sampled from a patient treated with photon-based radiotherapy. The origin of this receptor is a man aged 50 or older with gastric cancer. The chain links TRBV7-9 to TRBJ1-2; 8 bases line up with TRBD1. CDR3 sequence: CASSLATGGYGYTF. Written as DNA, the CDR3 is TGTGCCAGCAGCTTAGCAACAGGGGGCTATGGCTACACCTTC.